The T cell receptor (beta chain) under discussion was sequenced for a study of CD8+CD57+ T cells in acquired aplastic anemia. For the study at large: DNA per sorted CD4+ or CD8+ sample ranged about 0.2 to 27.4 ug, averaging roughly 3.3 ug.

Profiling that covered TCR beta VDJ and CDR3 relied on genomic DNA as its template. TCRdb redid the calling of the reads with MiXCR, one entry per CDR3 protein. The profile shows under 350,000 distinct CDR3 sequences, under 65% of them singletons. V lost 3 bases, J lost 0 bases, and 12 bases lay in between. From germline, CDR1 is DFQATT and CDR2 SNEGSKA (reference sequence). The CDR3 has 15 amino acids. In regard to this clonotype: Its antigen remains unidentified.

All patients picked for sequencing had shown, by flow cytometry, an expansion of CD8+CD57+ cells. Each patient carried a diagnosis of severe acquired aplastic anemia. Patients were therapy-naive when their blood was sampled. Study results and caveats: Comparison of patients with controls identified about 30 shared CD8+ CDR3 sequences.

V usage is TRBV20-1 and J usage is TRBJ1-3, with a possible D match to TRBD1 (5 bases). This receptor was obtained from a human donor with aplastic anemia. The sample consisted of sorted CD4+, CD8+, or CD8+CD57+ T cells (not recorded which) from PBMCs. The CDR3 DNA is TGCAGTGCTAGGGGGCGACACTACTCTGGAAACACCATATATTTT. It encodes CSARGRHYSGNTIYF.